The rows below give T cell receptor beta chains drawn from one sample of a study of cytomegalovirus exposure and HLA in healthy donors. The repertoire was sequenced with immunoSEQ multiplex PCR; TCRdb's copy has only in-frame clones and lacks some. The sample holds some 120,000 clones, about 80% seen once. Sequencing used PBMCs. These receptors were taken from a male donor in good health and CMV-seronegative. Each CDR3 is given with its conserved first and last residue. A D gene is named only where the DNA matches it firmly. Not every row has a clone size; where given, it reads once, few, many or a size class.

>TRBV5-1|.|TRBD1|TRBJ2-6|14
TGCGCCAGCGGGACAGGAGCTGGGGCCAACGTCCTGACTTTC
CASGTGAGANVLTF
>TRBV7-9|.|TRBD1|TRBJ2-5|14
TGTGCCAGCAGCTTAGCAGGGACAGGGGAGACCCAGTACTTC
CASSLAGTGETQYF
>TRBV19|.|TRBD1|TRBJ1-5|16
TGTGCCAGTACCCCCTCGCCGGGACAGGGGAATCAGCCCCAGCATTTT
CASTPSPGQGNQPQHF
>TRBV5-5|.|.|TRBJ2-5|12
TGTGCCAGCAGCTTACTCAAGGAGACCCAGTACTTC
CASSLLKETQYF
>TRBV7-8|few|.|TRBJ2-1|16
TGTGCCAGCAGCGTAAGACGTATCAGGCCCCACAATGAGCAGTTCTTC
CASSVRRIRPHNEQFF
>TRBV4-3|.|TRBD2|TRBJ2-1|15
TGCGCCAGCAGCCTCGGAGCGGGGGGGAAGAATGAGCAGTTCTTC
CASSLGAGGKNEQFF
>TRBV2|.|TRBD1|TRBJ2-7|16
TGTGCCAGTACCAGGGGACCGGGACAGGGGGCTTACGAGCAGTACTTC
CASTRGPGQGAYEQYF
>TRBV2|.|.|TRBJ2-6|15
TGTGCCAGCAGGCGGGGTGGCTCTGGGGCCAACGTCCTGACTTTC
CASRRGGSGANVLTF
>TRBV9|.|TRBD2|TRBJ2-2|16
TGTGCCAGCAGCGCGACCAGCGGGAGGAACACCGGGGAGCTGTTTTTT
CASSATSGRNTGELFF
>TRBV28|.|.|TRBJ2-4|18
TGTGCCAGCAGGGGTGGGAGGAATCCAGCTTCAGCCAAAAACATTCAGTACTTC
CASRGGRNPASAKNIQYF
>TRBV7-9|few|.|TRBJ1-1|12
TGTTCCAGCAGCCTAACCGACAGGCAAGCTTTCTTT
CSSSLTDRQAFF
>TRBV11-2|few|.|TRBJ2-1|12
TGTGCCAGCAGCTCAGGCCCCAATGAGCAGTTCTTC
CASSSGPNEQFF
>TRBV6-1|.|.|TRBJ1-2|13
TGTGCCAGCAACCCCGGGACAAACTATGGCTACACCTTC
CASNPGTNYGYTF
>TRBV6-1|.|.|TRBJ2-5|16
TGTGCCAGCAGTGAAGGGCAGGGGTTTCGACAAGAGACCCAGTACTTC
CASSEGQGFRQETQYF
>TRBV5-4|.|.|TRBJ2-3|14
TGTGCCAGCAGCTTGGACAGGGACACAGATACGCAGTATTTT
CASSLDRDTDTQYF
>TRBV7-9|.|.|TRBJ1-4|13
TGTGCCAGCAGCTTAGCGCTGAGGGAAAAACTGTTTTTT
CASSLALREKLFF
>TRBV7-2|.|TRBD1|TRBJ2-1|14
TGTGCCAGCAGCACTCAGGGGGCGGTCACTGAGCAGTTCTTC
CASSTQGAVTEQFF
>TRBV9|.|TRBD1|TRBJ2-7|15
TGTGCCAGCAGCCCCCGGGACAGGGGCTCCTACGAGCAGTACTTC
CASSPRDRGSYEQYF
>TRBV18|.|.|TRBJ2-7|13
TGTGCCAGCTCACCTTCTGGTTCCTACGAGCAGTACTTC
CASSPSGSYEQYF
>TRBV5-1|.|.|TRBJ2-6|16
TGCGCCAGCAGCTTAAAAACCGGCTCTGGGGCCAACGTCCTGACTTTC
CASSLKTGSGANVLTF
>TRBV4-2|.|TRBD2|TRBJ2-1|19
TGTGCCAGCAGCCAAGATAGGACTAGCGGGATTTTGAGGCCCAATGAGCAGTTCTTC
CASSQDRTSGILRPNEQFF
>TRBV5-1|.|.|TRBJ2-2|14
TGCGCCAGCAGCTTGGACGCCAGCACCGGGGAGCTGTTTTTT
CASSLDASTGELFF
>TRBV2|.|TRBD2|TRBJ2-3|15
TGTGCCAGCAGTAAGGGACTAGCGGCCACAGATACGCAGTATTTT
CASSKGLAATDTQYF
>TRBV7-9|.|.|TRBJ1-1|15
TGTGCCAGCAGCGTAGGTCAGGGTGGCGACACTGAAGCTTTCTTT
CASSVGQGGDTEAFF
>TRBV28|.|.|TRBJ2-7|12
TGTGCCAGCAGTTTATACAACTACGAGCAGTACTTC
CASSLYNYEQYF
>TRBV9|.|TRBD2|TRBJ2-1|15
TGTGCCAGCAGCGCCGGACTAGCGGCTTACAATGAGCAGTTCTTC
CASSAGLAAYNEQFF
>TRBV11-2|.|TRBD1|TRBJ2-7|12
TGTGCCATCGAGGGGACAGGGGTAGAGCAGTACTTC
CAIEGTGVEQYF
>TRBV7-6|.|.|TRBJ1-3|17
TGTGCCAGCAGCTTAGCGCAGCGACAGGCCTCTGGAAACACCATATATTTT
CASSLAQRQASGNTIYF
>TRBV28|few|.|TRBJ1-1|16
TGTGCCAGCAGTCCCACACCGGTGTACGGGGACACTGAAGCTTTCTTT
CASSPTPVYGDTEAFF
>TRBV5-1|few|.|TRBJ1-1|15
TGCGCCAGCAGCTTTACGTGGGGCTTGAACACTGAAGCTTTCTTT
CASSFTWGLNTEAFF
>TRBV10-3|once|TRBD1|TRBJ2-3|15
TGTGCCATCAGTGTGGGACAGGGAGGCACAGATACGCAGTATTTT
CAISVGQGGTDTQYF
>TRBV5-6|once|.|TRBJ1-4|15
TGTGCCAGCAGCTCCGCAGGGGAGGGGAATGAAAAACTGTTTTTT
CASSSAGEGNEKLFF
>TRBV10-3|.|TRBD2|TRBJ2-1|14
TGTGCCATCAGGGGACTAGCGGGAGTGGATGAGCAGTTCTTC
CAIRGLAGVDEQFF
>TRBV28|.|.|TRBJ1-2|14
TGTGCCGGCAGTACCGGGATAGCTAACTATGGCTACACCTTC
CAGSTGIANYGYTF